These T cell receptor beta chains were read from a single sample in a study of T cell responses to AZD1222 COVID-19 vaccine. Sequencing was performed with immunoSEQ multiplex PCR; in TCRdb, only in-frame clones are kept and a portion is missing. In the table there are more than 100,000 clones, roughly 88% of which are singletons. The sequenced sample was peripheral blood, obtained on day 0 of AZD1222 vaccination. Receptor source: an adult in good health. CDR3s include the opening cysteine and the closing phenylalanine or tryptophan. D genes are given only for firm matches. The size entry is marked missing in some rows and otherwise reads once, few, many or a size class.

V,D,J,size,CDR3,DNA
TRBV4-3,TRBD2,TRBJ2-7,-,CASSQDTSVYEQYF,TGCGCCAGCAGCCAAGATACTAGCGTCTACGAGCAGTACTTC
TRBV5-4,-,TRBJ2-5,-,CASSLTKTGRETQYF,TGTGCCAGCAGCTTAACCAAAACAGGGAGGGAGACCCAGTACTTC
TRBV13,-,TRBJ1-1,few,CASSKNTEAFF,TGTGCCAGCAGCAAAAACACTGAAGCTTTCTTT
TRBV6-5,-,TRBJ2-7,-,CASSYPTVRAAYEQYF,TGTGCCAGCAGTTACCCTACAGTCCGGGCCGCGTACGAGCAGTACTTC
TRBV6-5,TRBD1,TRBJ2-7,-,CASRVGQGVYEQYF,TGTGCCAGCAGGGTCGGACAGGGAGTTTACGAGCAGTACTTC
TRBV19,TRBD1,TRBJ1-5,-,CASQTQGGRKPQHF,TGTGCCAGTCAGACACAGGGGGGAAGGAAGCCCCAGCATTTT
TRBV7-2,-,TRBJ1-2,-,CASSSKFGGAYGYTF,TGTGCCAGCAGCTCAAAGTTCGGGGGGGCCTATGGCTACACCTTC
TRBV25-1,-,TRBJ2-1,-,CASKPPGVTYNEQFF,TGTGCCAGCAAGCCCCCGGGGGTCACCTACAATGAGCAGTTCTTC
TRBV19,TRBD1,TRBJ2-3,-,CASSSWGRGKADTQYF,TGTGCCAGTAGCTCTTGGGGCAGGGGGAAGGCAGATACGCAGTATTTT
TRBV4-3,TRBD1,TRBJ2-1,-,CASSQVGQGYNEQFF,TGCGCCAGCAGCCAAGTAGGACAGGGCTACAATGAGCAGTTCTTC
TRBV12-3/TRBV12-4,-,TRBJ1-5,-,CASSFKRDQPQHF,TGTGCCAGCAGTTTCAAACGCGATCAGCCCCAGCATTTT
TRBV6-5,-,TRBJ1-6,-,CASSLGHTNNSPLHF,TGTGCCAGCAGTCTCGGACATACTAATAATTCACCCCTCCACTTT
TRBV6-5,-,TRBJ2-1,-,CASRLAPSSYNEQFF,TGTGCCAGCAGACTAGCCCCGAGCTCCTACAATGAGCAGTTCTTC
TRBV12-3/TRBV12-4,TRBD1,TRBJ1-2,-,CASGQGDGYTF,TGTGCCAGCGGCCAGGGGGATGGCTACACCTTC
TRBV13,TRBD1,TRBJ2-7,-,CASSVRDRGYEQYF,TGTGCCAGCAGCGTCCGGGACAGGGGCTACGAGCAGTACTTC
TRBV3-1/TRBV3-2,-,TRBJ1-4,-,CASSARGAANEKLFF,TGTGCCAGCAGCGCGAGGGGGGCGGCTAATGAAAAACTGTTTTTT
TRBV4-2,-,TRBJ1-3,-,CASSQGGGGGNTIYF,TGTGCCAGCAGCCAAGGTGGCGGCGGAGGAAACACCATATATTTT
TRBV4-3,-,TRBJ2-2,-,CASSQDRVARENTGELFF,TGCGCCAGCAGCCAAGATAGGGTCGCGAGGGAGAACACCGGGGAGCTGTTTTTT
TRBV27,TRBD1,TRBJ1-4,-,CASGQGLVGEKLFF,TGTGCCAGCGGACAGGGATTGGTAGGTGAAAAACTGTTTTTT
TRBV5-4,-,TRBJ2-7,-,CASSYRLSYEQYF,TGTGCCAGCAGCTACCGGCTTTCGTACGAGCAGTACTTC
TRBV7-9,TRBD1,TRBJ2-7,once,CASSPGQVTGEQYF,TGTGCCAGCAGCCCGGGACAGGTGACGGGGGAGCAGTACTTC
TRBV3-1/TRBV3-2,-,TRBJ1-2,-,CASSQLGLKGYGYTF,TGTGCCAGCAGCCAACTAGGTTTAAAAGGCTATGGCTACACCTTC
TRBV30,-,TRBJ1-5,once,CAWTASPGQPQHF,TGTGCCTGGACGGCCTCCCCGGGGCAGCCCCAGCATTTT
TRBV10-3,TRBD2,TRBJ2-3,-,CAIRTGTTTDTQYF,TGTGCCATCAGGACCGGGACTACTACAGATACGCAGTATTTT
TRBV5-4,-,TRBJ2-6,-,CASAGGYNSGANVLTF,TGTGCCAGCGCGGGTGGGTATAACTCTGGGGCCAACGTCCTGACTTTC
TRBV18,TRBD1,TRBJ1-3,-,CASSPPTGPGNTIYF,TGTGCCAGCTCACCACCGACAGGGCCTGGAAACACCATATATTTT
TRBV7-2,TRBD2,TRBJ2-3,-,CASSLYGGAADTQYF,TGTGCCAGCAGCTTATACGGGGGGGCCGCAGATACGCAGTATTTT
TRBV6-5,TRBD1,TRBJ1-1,-,CASSYPGTATEAFF,TGTGCCAGCAGTTACCCCGGGACAGCGACTGAAGCTTTCTTT
TRBV7-6,TRBD1,TRBJ1-6,-,CASSPGGNSSPLHF,TGTGCCAGCAGCCCAGGGGGGAACTCTTCACCCCTCCACTTT
TRBV4-3,-,TRBJ1-6,-,CASSQVVGSNSPLHF,TGCGCCAGCAGCCAAGTGGTGGGGAGTAATTCACCCCTCCACTTT
TRBV5-6,-,TRBJ2-7,-,CASSSGTPEQYF,TGTGCCAGCAGCTCCGGGACACCCGAGCAGTACTTC
TRBV2,-,TRBJ1-2,-,CASSETGANYGYTF,TGTGCCAGCAGTGAGACCGGGGCTAACTATGGCTACACCTTC
TRBV4-1,-,TRBJ1-2,-,CASSPLGQMGGYTF,TGCGCCAGCAGCCCCCTCGGGCAAATGGGAGGCTACACCTTC
TRBV2,-,TRBJ2-1,-,CASRERSPYNEQFF,TGTGCCAGCCGAGAGCGCTCCCCTTACAATGAGCAGTTCTTC
TRBV30,-,TRBJ1-3,-,CAWSVKPPWSSGNTIYF,TGTGCCTGGAGTGTAAAACCCCCTTGGAGCTCTGGAAACACCATATATTTT
TRBV3-1/TRBV3-2,-,TRBJ2-1,many,CASSQVFAAANEQFF,TGTGCCAGCAGCCAAGTCTTCGCGGCGGCTAACGAGCAGTTCTTC
TRBV13,-,TRBJ2-2,-,CASSLAGRGDTGELFF,TGTGCCAGCAGCTTAGCAGGCAGGGGGGACACCGGGGAGCTGTTTTTT
TRBV12-5,-,TRBJ2-1,few,CASGLVTPERGGVYNEQFF,TGTGCTAGTGGTTTGGTAACCCCAGAGAGGGGCGGGGTTTATAATGAGCAGTTCTTC
TRBV19,-,TRBJ2-6,once,CASSILSGANVLTF,TGTGCCAGTAGTATCCTCTCTGGGGCCAACGTCCTGACTTTC
TRBV30,-,TRBJ2-2,-,CAWSVRRGHSGELFF,TGTGCCTGGAGTGTACGGCGGGGCCATTCTGGGGAGCTGTTTTTT
TRBV6-5,-,TRBJ1-6,-,CASSRTRLGSPLHF,TGTGCCAGCAGCCGGACAAGGCTGGGTTCACCCCTCCACTTT
TRBV7-9,-,TRBJ1-1,-,CASSLGATEAFF,TGTGCCAGCAGCCTAGGGGCCACTGAAGCTTTCTTT
TRBV28,-,TRBJ2-7,-,CASSLLQGGIYEQYF,TGTGCCAGCAGTTTACTTCAGGGCGGGATCTACGAGCAGTACTTC
TRBV5-1,-,TRBJ1-1,-,CASGPQGVTGTEAFF,TGCGCCAGCGGTCCCCAGGGAGTGACGGGCACTGAAGCTTTCTTT
TRBV3-1/TRBV3-2,-,TRBJ1-3,-,CASSHYSGNTIYF,TGTGCCAGCAGTCACTACTCTGGAAACACCATATATTTT